Listed below are T cell receptor beta chains from one sample, sequenced in a study of T cells after posttransplantation cyclophosphamide. TCRdb's table, derived via immunoSEQ multiplex PCR, lists solely in-frame clones and lacks some. The sample has about 47,000 clones; 94% are singletons. The material sequenced was PBMCs. The receptor source for this set is a woman aged 25 to 45 in good health and a related stem cell transplant donor. Both conserved end residues are part of each CDR3. The order of the fields is clone size, V gene, D gene, J gene, CDR3 DNA, CDR3 protein. D genes are given only for firm matches. For some rows the clone size is stated as once, few or many, or as a class when expanded; others skip it.

>.|TRBV6-4|TRBD2|TRBJ2-1
TGTGCCAGCAGTCAGGGGACTAGCGGGGGCTACAATGAGCAGTTCTTC
CASSQGTSGGYNEQFF
>.|TRBV7-8|.|TRBJ1-4
TGTGCCAGCAGCAGGGGTAGGGTTCGGAATGAAAAACTGTTTTTT
CASSRGRVRNEKLFF
>.|TRBV7-2|TRBD1|TRBJ2-1
TGTGCCAGCAGCTTAGTGGGCAGGGGGCCCTACAATGAGCAGTTCTTC
CASSLVGRGPYNEQFF
>.|TRBV28|TRBD1|TRBJ2-1
TGTGCCAGCAGTCGATGGGCGACAGGGTACAATGAGCAGTTCTTC
CASSRWATGYNEQFF
>.|TRBV19|TRBD1|TRBJ2-1
TGTGCCAGTACGCGACAGGGGGCCTACAATGAGCAGTTCTTC
CASTRQGAYNEQFF
>.|TRBV27|TRBD2|TRBJ2-7
TGTGCCAGCAGTTTTAGGGCGGGGGACCACTACGAGCAGTACTTC
CASSFRAGDHYEQYF
>.|TRBV5-4|.|TRBJ1-2
TGTGCCAGCAGCACCCCAGGCGGGTATGGCTACACCTTC
CASSTPGGYGYTF
>.|TRBV11-3|.|TRBJ2-3
TGTGCCAGCAGCCCTCCCGGGTCAGATACGCAGTATTTT
CASSPPGSDTQYF
>.|TRBV7-3|TRBD1|TRBJ2-2
TGTGCCAGCAGCCCCCCCCCGGGACAGGACACCGGGGAGCTGTTTTTT
CASSPPPGQDTGELFF
>.|TRBV19|.|TRBJ1-1
TGTGCCAGTAGTATATTGGCGGGGTACACTGAAGCTTTCTTT
CASSILAGYTEAFF
>.|TRBV9|.|TRBJ1-6
TGTGCCAGCAGCACTCCGGCTGGGGCCCTCAATTCACCCCTCCACTTT
CASSTPAGALNSPLHF
>.|TRBV19|TRBD1|TRBJ2-7
TGTGCCAGTAGTCTTGGGACAGGAATGGGCTACGAGCAGTACTTC
CASSLGTGMGYEQYF
>.|TRBV9|TRBD1|TRBJ1-1
TGTGCCAGCAGCAAGGGACAGGGCAACACTGAAGCTTTCTTT
CASSKGQGNTEAFF
>.|TRBV5-1|TRBD1|TRBJ1-3
TGCGCCAGCAGCCAAGGGACAGGGGGTAGAAACACCATATATTTT
CASSQGTGGRNTIYF
>.|TRBV5-5|TRBD1|TRBJ2-3
TGTGCCAGCAGGGGACAGGGGTCAGATACGCAGTATTTT
CASRGQGSDTQYF
>.|TRBV5-5|.|TRBJ1-5
TGTGCCAGCAGCTTGTTTTATAGGACAGATAATCAGCCCCAGCATTTT
CASSLFYRTDNQPQHF
>.|TRBV28|.|TRBJ1-1
TGTGCCAGCAGCCCGGGAGTGAACACTGAAGCTTTCTTT
CASSPGVNTEAFF
>.|TRBV7-8|.|TRBJ2-3
TGCTCCACAGATACGCAGTATTTT
CSTDTQYF
>once|TRBV10-1|.|TRBJ2-1
TGCGCCAGCAGTGAGTCGCGAGACAATGAGCAGTTCTTC
CASSESRDNEQFF
>.|TRBV4-3|.|TRBJ1-3
TGCGCCAGCAGCCAAGATAGCACCTCTGGAAACACCATATATTTT
CASSQDSTSGNTIYF
>.|TRBV7-9|TRBD1|TRBJ2-1
TGTGCCAGCACCGGGACAGGGAGGATCAATGAGCAGTTCTTC
CASTGTGRINEQFF
>.|TRBV5-1|.|TRBJ2-7
TGCGCCAGCAGCTTAAGCGGCTACGAGCAGTACTTC
CASSLSGYEQYF
>.|TRBV7-6|.|TRBJ2-2
TGTGCCAGCAGCTTAGCTGGGCCCGGGGAGCTGTTTTTT
CASSLAGPGELFF
>.|TRBV7-3|TRBD1|TRBJ1-2
TGTGCCAGCAGCCAGGGACAGGGAAGGGGGCCTTACTATGGCTACACCTTC
CASSQGQGRGPYYGYTF
>.|TRBV21-1|.|TRBJ2-7
TGTGCCAGCAGCAAAGGGATTAGGCAGGTCTTCGAGCAGTACTTC
CASSKGIRQVFEQYF
>.|TRBV28|.|TRBJ1-2
TGTGCCAGCAGTTTATTGGGCGTGGGCTACACCTTC
CASSLLGVGYTF
>once|TRBV2|TRBD1|TRBJ2-3
TGTGCCAGCAGTGACCAGACAGGGGGCACAGATACGCAGTATTTT
CASSDQTGGTDTQYF
>.|TRBV4-1|.|TRBJ2-1
TGCGCCAGCAGCCAAGTCACAAATGTCAATGAGCAGTTCTTC
CASSQVTNVNEQFF
>.|TRBV7-9|.|TRBJ1-2
TGTGCCAGCAGCCGCGCCGGGGGGTATGGCTACACCTTC
CASSRAGGYGYTF